This TCR beta chain is drawn from a study of cytomegalovirus exposure and HLA in healthy donors. A multiplex PCR was run with 60 Vbeta primers and 13 Jbeta primers. Only in-frame clones appear in the TCRdb table, and some are missing; sequencing was by immunoSEQ multiplex PCR. The repertoire holds 100,000 to 150,000 clones, with around 76% as singletons. V lost 4 bases to trimming and J lost 3 bases; unmatched junction nucleotides: 5. The CDR3 has 14 residues. Germline V gene data show CDR1 as GTSNPN and CDR2 as SVGIG (reference sequence). The sequencing input was PBMCs. The sequence derives from a woman aged 50 to 60 in good health and CMV-seronegative. The J gene is TRBJ1-3, the V gene TRBV30, with 8 bases aligning to TRBD1. The CDR3 spells CAWTAGGFGNTIYF. The CDR3 DNA is TGTGCCTGGACGGCAGGGGGCTTTGGAAACACCATATATTTT.